This is a list of T cell receptor beta chains from one sample in a study of blood T cell repertoires in COVID-19. The data were produced by immunoSEQ multiplex PCR, yet TCRdb's version contains in-frame clones alone and is incomplete. The data contain roughly 160,000 clones, over 70% of them singletons. Sequencing was done on a sample of PBMCs or T cells enriched from blood (not recorded which). Receptor source: a woman aged 40 to 50 with acute COVID-19. Both conserved end residues are part of each CDR3. The order of the fields is clone size, J gene, V gene, D gene, CDR3 protein, CDR3 DNA. D genes are given only for firm matches. Clone size is stated in some rows and not others, as once, few, many or a class when expanded.

size: .; J: TRBJ2-1; V: TRBV18; D: .; CDR3: CASSRPGSSYNEQFF; DNA: TGTGCCAGCTCACGTCCCGGGAGCTCCTACAATGAGCAGTTCTTC
size: .; J: TRBJ2-3; V: TRBV7-9; D: .; CDR3: CASSLVGADTQYF; DNA: TGTGCCAGCAGCTTAGTCGGGGCAGATACGCAGTATTTT
size: .; J: TRBJ1-5; V: TRBV7-9; D: TRBD1; CDR3: CASSPTGTDQPQHF; DNA: TGTGCCAGCAGCCCGACCGGGACAGATCAGCCCCAGCATTTT
size: .; J: TRBJ2-7; V: TRBV2; D: .; CDR3: CASSDEHNEQYF; DNA: TGTGCCAGCAGTGACGAACACAACGAGCAGTACTTC
size: .; J: TRBJ1-3; V: TRBV4-2; D: .; CDR3: CASSQDLFSGNTIYF; DNA: TGTGCCAGCAGCCAAGATCTATTCTCTGGAAACACCATATATTTT
size: .; J: TRBJ1-3; V: TRBV4-2; D: .; CDR3: CASSQHQGSGNTIYF; DNA: TGTGCCAGCAGCCAGCATCAGGGTTCCGGAAACACCATATATTTT
size: .; J: TRBJ1-4; V: TRBV3-1/TRBV3-2; D: .; CDR3: CASSLRQDGEKLFF; DNA: TGTGCCAGCAGCCTTCGACAGGATGGGGAAAAACTGTTTTTT
size: .; J: TRBJ2-3; V: TRBV7-3; D: TRBD2; CDR3: CASSFGASGGSTDTQYF; DNA: TGTGCCAGCAGCTTTGGGGCTAGCGGGGGTAGCACAGATACGCAGTATTTT
size: .; J: TRBJ2-1; V: TRBV4-1; D: TRBD2; CDR3: CASSPILAGRNEQFF; DNA: TGCGCCAGCAGCCCTATACTAGCGGGAAGAAATGAGCAGTTCTTC
size: .; J: TRBJ1-2; V: TRBV19; D: TRBD1; CDR3: CASKDRGSYGYTF; DNA: TGTGCCAGTAAGGACAGGGGGAGCTATGGCTACACCTTC
size: .; J: TRBJ1-4; V: TRBV25-1; D: TRBD1; CDR3: CASSDRGQLNEKLFF; DNA: TGTGCCAGCAGTGACAGGGGGCAGCTAAATGAAAAACTGTTTTTT
size: .; J: TRBJ2-3; V: TRBV27; D: TRBD2; CDR3: CASSRRLAGDADTQYF; DNA: TGTGCCAGCAGTCGCCGACTAGCGGGAGATGCAGATACGCAGTATTTT
size: .; J: TRBJ2-3; V: TRBV7-3; D: .; CDR3: CASSSMEGLSTDTQYF; DNA: TGTGCCAGCAGCTCAATGGAGGGTTTGAGCACAGATACGCAGTATTTT
size: few; J: TRBJ2-1; V: TRBV18; D: .; CDR3: CASSPAGISYNEQFF; DNA: TGTGCCAGCTCACCCGCGGGGATCTCCTACAATGAGCAGTTCTTC
size: .; J: TRBJ1-2; V: TRBV7-9; D: TRBD1; CDR3: CASSLGPGQGAFGYTF; DNA: TGTGCCAGCAGCTTAGGCCCCGGACAGGGGGCTTTTGGCTACACCTTC
size: .; J: TRBJ2-1; V: TRBV5-1; D: TRBD2; CDR3: CASSLATGTSGELAYNEQFF; DNA: TGCGCCAGCAGCTTGGCTACCGGGACTAGCGGTGAATTAGCCTACAATGAGCAGTTCTTC
size: .; J: TRBJ2-1; V: TRBV9; D: TRBD2; CDR3: CASSPRTSGSTEQFF; DNA: TGTGCCAGCAGCCCTAGGACTAGCGGGAGCACTGAGCAGTTCTTC
size: .; J: TRBJ2-1; V: TRBV18; D: TRBD2; CDR3: CASSPGLAGQQFF; DNA: TGTGCCAGCTCACCGGGACTAGCGGGGCAGCAGTTCTTC
size: .; J: TRBJ1-2; V: TRBV5-8; D: TRBD1; CDR3: CASSFRQGALAWGYTF; DNA: TGTGCCAGCAGCTTCCGACAGGGAGCCTTGGCGTGGGGCTACACCTTC
size: .; J: TRBJ2-7; V: TRBV10-1; D: TRBD2; CDR3: CASIGLAGEWEQYF; DNA: TGCGCCAGCATCGGACTAGCGGGAGAATGGGAGCAGTACTTC
size: .; J: TRBJ1-5; V: TRBV29-1; D: .; CDR3: CSAQGSNQPQHF; DNA: TGCAGCGCTCAGGGGAGCAATCAGCCCCAGCATTTT
size: .; J: TRBJ1-1; V: TRBV18; D: .; CDR3: CASSPKDRNTEAFF; DNA: TGTGCCAGCTCCCCCAAGGACAGGAACACTGAAGCTTTCTTT
size: once; J: TRBJ1-2; V: TRBV27; D: TRBD1; CDR3: CASSSPGQAVYGYTF; DNA: TGTGCCAGCAGTTCCCCGGGACAGGCCGTCTATGGCTACACCTTC
size: .; J: TRBJ2-3; V: TRBV12-5; D: .; CDR3: CASAPGLRSDTQYF; DNA: TGTGCTAGTGCCCCTGGACTGAGGTCGGATACGCAGTATTTT
size: .; J: TRBJ2-7; V: TRBV9; D: TRBD1; CDR3: CASSRDSSYEQYF; DNA: TGTGCCAGCTCCCGGGACAGCTCCTACGAGCAGTACTTC
size: .; J: TRBJ2-1; V: TRBV9; D: TRBD2; CDR3: CASSSRTGTSGSEQFF; DNA: TGTGCCAGCAGTAGTCGGACCGGGACTAGCGGTAGTGAGCAGTTCTTC
size: .; J: TRBJ1-2; V: TRBV3-1/TRBV3-2; D: TRBD1; CDR3: CASSQGQGRHYGYTF; DNA: TGTGCCAGCAGCCAGGGACAGGGCCGGCACTATGGCTACACCTTC
size: .; J: TRBJ2-5; V: TRBV7-9; D: TRBD2; CDR3: CASSLGTSRQETQYF; DNA: TGTGCCAGCAGCTTGGGGACTAGCAGGCAAGAGACCCAGTACTTC
size: .; J: TRBJ2-3; V: TRBV4-1; D: .; CDR3: CASRPSSTDTQYF; DNA: TGCGCCAGCAGACCCAGTAGCACAGATACGCAGTATTTT
size: .; J: TRBJ1-2; V: TRBV20-1; D: .; CDR3: CSASPDSYGYTF; DNA: TGCAGTGCTAGTCCCGACAGCTATGGCTACACCTTC
size: .; J: TRBJ2-1; V: TRBV9; D: TRBD2; CDR3: CASSVGSSGKNEQFF; DNA: TGTGCCAGCAGCGTAGGAAGTAGCGGGAAGAATGAGCAGTTCTTC
size: .; J: TRBJ1-2; V: TRBV2; D: .; CDR3: CASSRARGAGGYTF; DNA: TGTGCCAGCAGTAGGGCCCGGGGGGCGGGTGGCTACACCTTC
size: .; J: TRBJ1-1; V: TRBV30; D: TRBD1; CDR3: CAWSVWGTGGNTEAFF; DNA: TGTGCCTGGAGTGTATGGGGGACAGGGGGCAACACTGAAGCTTTCTTT
size: .; J: TRBJ1-2; V: TRBV3-1/TRBV3-2; D: .; CDR3: CASSQGAINYGYTF; DNA: TGTGCCAGCAGCCAAGGGGCAATTAATTATGGCTACACCTTC
size: few; J: TRBJ1-4; V: TRBV6-6; D: .; CDR3: CASRSTDLNEKLFF; DNA: TGTGCCAGCAGGTCGACAGATCTTAATGAAAAACTGTTTTTT
size: few; J: TRBJ2-1; V: TRBV7-3; D: TRBD2; CDR3: CASSLGSGPGGHNEQFF; DNA: TGTGCCAGCAGCTTGGGTTCCGGCCCGGGAGGCCATAATGAGCAGTTCTTC
size: .; J: TRBJ2-3; V: TRBV11-2; D: .; CDR3: CASSRERDTQYF; DNA: TGTGCCAGCAGCCGAGAGCGGGATACGCAGTATTTT